This TCR beta chain was identified in a study of neurological immune-mediated disorders. As to time point: longitudinal time-point 1 (baseline). Stored at -80 C, 2 million PBMCs were the source of the unsorted libraries. TCRdb re-analysed the 5' RACE reads in MiXCR, keeping a single row per CDR3 protein. The repertoire consists of tens of thousands of distinct CDR3 sequences, with roughly an eighth occurring once and the leading ten covering roughly 4.5%. This clonotype was seen ten or more times. Deletions cut 4 bases from V and 4 bases from J, with 15 bases between. This CDR3 region has 15 residues. Germline CDR1 is MGHDK and CDR2 is SYGVNS.

Sequenced material: PBMCs. The chain couples TRBV25-1 to TRBJ2-3; D perhaps matches TRBD1 (5 bases). The clonotype was recovered from a female donor with HTLV-1-associated myelopathy (HAM/TSP). The CDR3 reads CASSGAWGGADTQYF. CDR3 coding DNA: TGTGCCAGCAGTGGGGCATGGGGCGGTGCAGATACGCAGTATTTT.